The 20 T cell receptor beta chains presented below share a single source sample, sequenced in a study of cytomegalovirus exposure and HLA in healthy donors. With 60 Vbeta and 13 Jbeta primers, the PCR was carried out. The method was immunoSEQ multiplex PCR; TCRdb's version includes in-frame clones alone and lacks a portion of them. The sample includes approximately 140,000 clones. The sample comprised PBMCs. Every receptor here comes from a young woman in good health and CMV-seronegative.

The chain joins TRBV19 to TRBJ1-2; no reliable D call. Trimming removed 1 base at V and 2 bases at J, with 8 bases between. Germline-derived CDR1 and CDR2 are LNHDA and SQIVND (reference sequence). The CDR3 contains 14 residues. CDR3 coding DNA: TGTGCCAGTAGTATAGGTAGAAACAACTATGGCTACACCTTC. It codes for CASSIGRNNYGYTF.

The rearrangement links TRBV5-6 to TRBJ2-7; no reliable D call. The germline V gene has CDR1 SGHDT and CDR2 YYEEEE. The CDR3 is 12 residues long. V gave up 4 bases and J gave up 2 bases, with 7 bases separating them. Here the CDR3 reads CASSLEAYEQYF. The CDR3 coding sequence is TGTGCCAGCAGCCTAGAAGCCTACGAGCAGTACTTC.

This chain connects TRBV30 to TRBJ2-1; 7 bases line up with TRBD2. Germline trimming cut 0 bases from V and 4 bases from J; bases unmatched to any gene: 3. The germline V gene encodes CDR1 GTSNPN and CDR2 SVGIG (reference sequence). There are 14 residues in the CDR3. CDR3 coding DNA: TGTGCCTGGAGTGTACTAGCGCCTTACAATGAGCAGTTCTTC. Residues: CAWSVLAPYNEQFF.

The chain links TRBV5-4 to TRBJ2-7; D perhaps matches TRBD1 (5 bases). This CDR3 is 12 amino acids long. V shed 4 bases and J shed 3 bases, with 8 bases lying between them. Per germline, CDR1 SGHNT and CDR2 YYREEE (reference sequence). CDR3 coding DNA: TGTGCCAGCAGCCGGACATACTACGAGCAGTACGTC. Translation gives CASSRTYYEQYV.

The gene calls are TRBV4-1 and TRBJ2-7; the D gene is possibly TRBD1 (5 bases). Germline CDR1 and CDR2: MGHRA and YSYEKL. The CDR3 is made up of 14 amino acids. The V and J ends lost 6 bases and 0 bases respectively, with 12 bases between them. The CDR3 DNA is TGCGCCAGCAGAGCCAGGGCCTCCTCCTACGAGCAGTACTTC. It is translated as CASRARASSYEQYF.

V usage is TRBV30 and J usage is TRBJ2-5; 8 bases line up with TRBD2. Trimming cost V 3 bases and J 4 bases; bases outside gene matches: 13. This CDR3 is 16 amino acids long. Per the germline V gene, CDR1 is GTSNPN and CDR2 is SVGIG (reference sequence). CDR3 nucleotides: TGTGCCTGGAGGGATCTTAGCGGGAAGACCGGAGAGACCCAGTACTTC. As protein: CAWRDLSGKTGETQYF.

V is TRBV4-2 and J is TRBJ2-1; 8 bases fit TRBD2. V was pared by 0 bases and J by 1 base, with 5 bases of the junction left unmatched. CDR3 length equals 17 residues. Germline CDR1 LGHNA, CDR2 YNFKEQ. Here the CDR3 reads CASSQDPGRGSYNEQFF. CDR3 coding DNA: TGTGCCAGCAGCCAAGATCCCGGGAGGGGATCCTACAATGAGCAGTTCTTC.

In nucleotides, the CDR3 is TGTGCCAGCAGCTTAGCATCAGGGATTTATCAGCCCCAGCATTTT. It codes for CASSLASGIYQPQHF. V and J are TRBV7-2 and TRBJ1-5; tentative D call: TRBD1 (5 bases). Germline V gives CDR1 SGHTA, CDR2 FQGNSA. The CDR3 loop spans 15 amino acids. V was clipped by 0 bases and J by 5 bases, with 11 bases between them.

The chain has TRBV2 and TRBJ2-3; TRBD2 is a possible D gene (6 bases). This CDR3 has 14 amino acids. CDR1 is SNHLY, CDR2 FYNNEI, per germline. The V gene lost 8 bases and the J gene lost 2 bases, with 14 bases spanning the gap. The CDR3 DNA is TGTGCCAGCGCAGAGACTAGAAACACAGATACGCAGTATTTT. Its protein product is CASAETRNTDTQYF.

The genes are TRBV20-1 and TRBJ1-1; D uncertain. Trimming cost V 5 bases and J 6 bases, with 10 bases left between them. Germline CDR1 reads DFQATT; CDR2 reads SNEGSKA (reference sequence). This CDR3 region has 11 residues. CDR3 DNA: TGCAGTGCTGCCCACGGGGCTGAAGCTTTCTTT. Translation: CSAAHGAEAFF.

The rearrangement joins TRBV7-8 to TRBJ2-5; unclear D gene. V was pared by 4 bases and J by 11 bases, with 11 bases between. Germline-derived CDR1 and CDR2 are SGHVS and FQNEAQ. The CDR3 covers 11 residues. The CDR3 loop reads CASSSYPVQYF. CDR3 in DNA: TGTGCCAGCAGCTCCTATCCTGTGCAGTACTTC.

The chain is built from TRBV19 and TRBJ2-7; D unresolved. Trimming removed 5 bases at V and 4 bases at J, with 21 bases between. This CDR3 contains 16 residues. Germline assignment: CDR1 LNHDA and CDR2 SQIVND (reference sequence). The CDR3 is CASSYTPLRGAYEQYV. CDR3 sequence (DNA): TGTGCCAGTAGTTACACCCCTTTGCGCGGAGCGTACGAGCAGTACGTC.

The chain employs TRBV6-5 and TRBJ2-1; 11 bases line up with TRBD2. Germline values: CDR1 MNHEY, CDR2 SVGAGI. The CDR3 extends over 16 amino acids. With V trimmed by 4 bases and J by 9 bases, 11 bases remained unmatched. Here the CDR3 reads CASSSPGLAAGGEQFF. The DNA for the CDR3 is TGTGCCAGCAGTTCTCCGGGACTAGCGGCGGGGGGTGAGCAGTTCTTC.

CDR3 DNA sequence: TGCGCCAGCAGCTCCGGACAGGGGATCGCCTACAATGAGCAGTTCTTC. This translates into CASSSGQGIAYNEQFF. This chain joins TRBV5-1 and TRBJ2-1; the match to TRBD1 covers 9 bases. J was trimmed by 2 bases and V by 3 bases; bases with no gene match: 6. The CDR3 spans 16 residues. Germline loops: CDR1 SGHRS, CDR2 YFSETQ.

The genes are TRBV11-2 and TRBJ2-3; 7 nucleotides align to TRBD1. V trimming: 5 bases; J trimming: 0 bases; junction bases outside the gene matches: 11. Germline lookup yields CDR1 SGHAT and CDR2 FQNNGV. The CDR3 extends over 17 amino acids. The DNA of the CDR3 is TGTGCCAGCAGCCCAGGGGGTAGCTCCATAAGCACAGATACGCAGTATTTT. This codes for CASSPGGSSISTDTQYF.

The J gene is TRBJ1-2, the V gene TRBV5-1; maybe TRBD1 (5 bases). Per the germline V gene, CDR1 is SGHRS and CDR2 is YFSETQ. The CDR3 sequence is 13 residues long. The V end lost 4 bases, the J end lost 3 bases, and 10 bases lay between the germline ends. CDR3 sequence: CASSQDRDYGYTF. The CDR3 region has the DNA TGCGCCAGCAGCCAAGACAGAGACTATGGCTACACCTTC.

This chain connects TRBV19 to TRBJ1-1, with D maybe TRBD1 (5 bases). V was trimmed by 1 base and J by 5 bases, leaving 8 bases between them. This CDR3 contains 13 residues. Germline CDR1 and CDR2: LNHDA and SQIVND (reference sequence). The CDR3: CASSIGQGTEAFF. The CDR3 DNA is TGTGCCAGTAGTATAGGTCAGGGAACTGAAGCTTTCTTT.

This sequence joins TRBV4-3 and TRBJ2-5, with D unresolved. The germline CDR1 and CDR2 sequences are LGHNA and YSLEER. The CDR3 has 15 amino acids. With 0 bases removed from V and 5 bases from J, the gap between germline ends came to 13 bases. CDR3 loop: CASSQDTGPRETQYF. The CDR3 DNA reads as TGCGCCAGCAGCCAAGATACTGGGCCCCGGGAGACCCAGTACTTC.

The V and J genes are TRBV6-5 and TRBJ1-2; 8 bases fit TRBD1. The germline V gene encodes CDR1 MNHEY and CDR2 SVGAGI. J gave up 5 bases and V 6 bases, and 5 bases lay outside the gene matches. This CDR3 region has 13 residues. In DNA form, the CDR3 reads TGTGCCAGCAGGGCCGGACAGGGATATGGCTACACCTTC. Amino acid sequence: CASRAGQGYGYTF.

The rearrangement links TRBV28 to TRBJ2-5, with D possibly being TRBD1 (5 bases). The CDR3 contains 14 residues. V shed 7 bases and J shed 2 bases, with 14 bases lying between them. From germline, CDR1 is MDHEN and CDR2 SYDVKM. The CDR3 is CASTLDTPQETQYF. The CDR3 DNA reads as TGTGCCAGCACCTTGGACACCCCTCAAGAGACCCAGTACTTC.